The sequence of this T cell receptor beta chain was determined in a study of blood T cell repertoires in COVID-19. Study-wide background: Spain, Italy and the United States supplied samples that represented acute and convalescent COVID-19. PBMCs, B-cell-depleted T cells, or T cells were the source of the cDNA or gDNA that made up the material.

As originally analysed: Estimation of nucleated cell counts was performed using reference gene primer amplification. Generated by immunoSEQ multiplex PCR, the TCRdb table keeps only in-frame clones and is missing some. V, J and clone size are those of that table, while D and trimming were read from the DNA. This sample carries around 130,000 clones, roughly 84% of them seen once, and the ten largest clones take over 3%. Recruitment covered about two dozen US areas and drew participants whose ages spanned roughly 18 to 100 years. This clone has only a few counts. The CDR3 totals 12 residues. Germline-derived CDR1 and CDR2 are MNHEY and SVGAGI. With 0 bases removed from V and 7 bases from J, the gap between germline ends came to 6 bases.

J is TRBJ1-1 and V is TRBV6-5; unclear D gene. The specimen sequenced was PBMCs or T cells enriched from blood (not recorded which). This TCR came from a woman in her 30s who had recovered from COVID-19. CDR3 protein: CASSYSGGEAFF. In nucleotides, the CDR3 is TGTGCCAGCAGTTACTCCGGCGGTGAAGCTTTCTTT.